This entry concerns a single T cell receptor beta chain. The antigen is unknown. This sample also contains other DNA sequences that code for the same CDR3. This record belongs to a study of cytomegalovirus exposure and HLA in healthy donors. Primers for the PCR totalled 60 Vbeta and 13 Jbeta. TCRdb's table, derived via immunoSEQ multiplex PCR, lists solely in-frame clones and lacks some. The sample yields under 200,000 clones, about 80% seen once. Regarding the study as a whole: Later analysis suggested links between common viral pathogens and several top significant clusters. Relative to the roughly 640-donor mean, N-insertions were reportedly fewer in an Asian-associated ancestry cluster in a later analysis.

V was cut by 6 bases and J by 2 bases, with 5 bases left in between. The CDR3 is made up of 11 amino acids. CDR1 is SGHTA and CDR2 is FQGNSA in the germline V gene. The chain carries TRBV7-2 and TRBJ2-7; no firm D call. The TCR originated in a man aged 25 to 40 in good health and CMV-seronegative. The sequenced sample was PBMCs. The CDR3 region has the DNA TGTGCCAGCAGTTCAGCCTACGAGCAGTACTTC. Translated, it gives CASSSAYEQYF.